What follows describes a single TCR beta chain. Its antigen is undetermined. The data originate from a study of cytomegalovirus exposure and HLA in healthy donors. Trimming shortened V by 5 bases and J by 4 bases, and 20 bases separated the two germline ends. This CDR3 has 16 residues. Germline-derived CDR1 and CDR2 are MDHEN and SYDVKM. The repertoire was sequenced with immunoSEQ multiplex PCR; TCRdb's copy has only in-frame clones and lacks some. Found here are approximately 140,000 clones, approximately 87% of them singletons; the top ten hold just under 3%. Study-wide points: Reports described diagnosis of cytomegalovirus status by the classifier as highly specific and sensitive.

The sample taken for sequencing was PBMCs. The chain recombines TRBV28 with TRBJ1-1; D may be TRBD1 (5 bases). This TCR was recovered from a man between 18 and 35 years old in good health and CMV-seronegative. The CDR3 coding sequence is TGTGCCAGCAGTCCTAGCAAACCCGGGGGGAGCACTGAAGCTTTCTTT. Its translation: CASSPSKPGGSTEAFF.